This T cell receptor (beta chain) was captured in a study of identical twins. Study findings and constraints: In zero-insertion analyses, partial confounding could arise from invariant MAIT and iNKT cells. Fewer insertions marked abundant cord blood beta clonotypes; young adult naive trended weakly, memory not at all.

As for this clonotype: As yet, its antigen is unknown.

Per the germline V gene, CDR1 is SGHRS and CDR2 is YFSETQ. V was pared by 4 bases and J by 4 bases, with 9 bases between. CDR3 length equals 13 residues. cDNA carried unique molecular identifiers, and a universal primer site was added by template switching. Via MiXCR, TCRdb re-called the 5' RACE reads, giving one row per CDR3 protein. The data contain about 250,000 distinct CDR3 sequences, around 8% of them singletons. Another study also made use of these data, one on yellow fever vaccine responses in identical twins.

This clonotype originated in a woman aged 18-29 years in good health. The sequenced sample consisted of CD8+ T cells sorted from blood. This chain uses TRBV5-1 with TRBJ2-1, with a tentative D call TRBD2 (6 bases). CDR3 in amino acids: CASSMGTYNEQFF. The CDR3 DNA follows: TGCGCCAGCAGCATGGGGACTTACAATGAGCAGTTCTTC. Combining the CDR3 with reference TRBV5-1 and TRBJ2-1 gives the whole variable domain KAGVTQTPRYLIKTRGQQVTLSCSPISGHRSVSWYQQTPGQGLQFLFEYFSETQRNKGNFPGRFSGRQFSNSRSEMNVSTLELGDSALYLCASSMGTYNEQFFGPGTRLTVL.